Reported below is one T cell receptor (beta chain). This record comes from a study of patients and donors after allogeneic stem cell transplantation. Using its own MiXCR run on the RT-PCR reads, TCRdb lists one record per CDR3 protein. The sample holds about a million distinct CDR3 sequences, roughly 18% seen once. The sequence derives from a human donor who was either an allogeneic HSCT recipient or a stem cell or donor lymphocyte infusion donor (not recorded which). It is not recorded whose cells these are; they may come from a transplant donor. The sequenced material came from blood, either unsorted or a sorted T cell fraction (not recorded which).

The CDR3: CASSLASLVAADTQYF. CDR3 DNA: TGCGCCAGCAGCTTGGCCAGCTTAGTGGCAGCAGATACGCAGTATTTT. The genes are TRBV5-1 and TRBJ2-3, with no clear D. CDR3 size: 16 residues. V gave up 0 bases and J gave up 4 bases, with 15 bases separating them. Germline CDR1 is SGHRS and CDR2 is YFSETQ.